This record looks at one T cell receptor beta chain sequence and its context. Its antigen remains unknown. The sample is drawn from a study of T-cell memory formation after mild COVID-19. Study-wide context: For the most part, TCR clusters were specific to one donor.

Trimming removed 7 bases from V and 3 bases from J, with 13 bases in between. CDR3 length equals 13 residues. Per the germline V gene, CDR1 is ENHRY and CDR2 is SYGVKD. One entry per CDR3 protein, called by TCRdb with MiXCR from the 5' RACE reads. The sample has around 370,000 distinct CDR3 sequences, around 20% seen once; the top ten hold 9.5% to 15%. Whole-study results and caveats: There were some responding clones in pre-infection memory, which suggested that cross-reactive memory had joined.

The origin of this receptor is an adult woman who had mild COVID-19 (a few samples of this study predate the infection). Cell type and time point are not known. Sequencing was performed on PBMCs or a T cell subset sorted from them (not recorded which). This chain connects TRBV10-3 to TRBJ2-7; D possibly matches TRBD1 or TRBD2 (5 bases each). DNA of the CDR3: TGTGCCATCAACTGGGGGATGGACTACGAGCAGTACTTC. Its protein is CAINWGMDYEQYF.